One T cell receptor (beta chain) is described in this entry. This sample is part of a study of blood T cells in healthy people across ages. Unmatched junction bases numbered 12, after V lost 1 base and J lost 0 bases. Germline V lookup: CDR1 LGHNA, CDR2 YSLEER. The CDR3 contains 20 residues. PCR was performed a second time for about 7 to 11 cycles using a sample-barcoded 5' primer and a J-beta primer mix. Tags on each cDNA molecule came from a template-switch adaptor with 12 random nucleotides. From the 5' RACE reads, TCRdb called clonotypes with MiXCR, one entry per CDR3 protein. Altogether 600,000 to 1,000,000 distinct CDR3 sequences are present, roughly 25% being singletons, with the ten largest covering under 4.5%. The same sample was also used in a study of T cells of mothers and their children. This second study notes: Slightly higher but non-significant overlap marked related mother-child pairs versus unrelated pairs.

The sequencing input was blood. The sequence came from a boy under 18 in good health. This chain uses TRBV4-3 with TRBJ2-3; 11 nucleotides agree with TRBD1. CDR3 coding DNA: TGCGCCAGCAGCCAAGGCTTCGGACAGGGGGCCCCTATTAGCACAGATACGCAGTATTTT. As protein: CASSQGFGQGAPISTDTQYF.